This passage covers 5 T cell receptor beta chains from one sample sequenced in a study of blood T cell repertoires in COVID-19 (dated by TCRdb to the early 2020s). Libraries were built with the immunoSEQ multiplex PCR assay. TCRdb obtained this table from immuneACCESS and retained in-frame rearrangements with V and J assigned. These tables miss some clones; where compared with another copy, unresolved V genes account for less than half of the shortfall, and the remainder is unexplained. For this sample the table gives roughly 200,000 clones, of which about four fifths were detected only once. 6% of the sample belongs to the ten largest clones. Sequences were obtained from peripheral blood. Receptor source: a woman aged 40 to 50 with COVID-19, enrolled during active disease.

In its sample, this clone was seen many times. This sequence joins TRBV6-5 and TRBJ2-7; possibly TRBD1 for D (6 bases). CDR1 is MNHEY, CDR2 SVGAGI, per germline. V shed 5 bases and J shed 3 bases, with 17 bases lying between them. This CDR3 is 15 amino acids long. CDR3 DNA: TGTGCCAGCAGTCGACTTCTCAGGGGTCTCTACGAGCAGTACTTC. It specifies CASSRLLRGLYEQYF.

The rearrangement links TRBV5-1 to TRBJ2-3, with D possibly matching TRBD1 (5 bases). Deletions cut 2 bases from V and 1 base from J, with 8 bases between. The CDR3 spans 14 residues. CDR1 and CDR2 (germline): SGHRS, YFSETQ. CDR3 in DNA: TGCGCCAGCAGCTTTGGGGCTCGCACAGATACGCAGTATTTT. Its translation: CASSFGARTDTQYF.

This chain uses TRBV5-1 with TRBJ1-2; 9 bases are a match to TRBD1. With 0 bases clipped from V and 8 bases from J, the junction kept 11 bases outside the gene matches. CDR1 and CDR2 (germline): SGHRS, YFSETQ. This CDR3 contains 16 residues. The CDR3, as DNA: TGCGCCAGCAGCTTGGTGACAGGGGGGGCCCCCACCGGCTACACCTTC. This encodes CASSLVTGGAPTGYTF.

The CDR3 DNA reads TGTGCCAGCAGCCCCCAGGCGGGACAGGGCTATCAGCCCCAGCATTTT. It encodes CASSPQAGQGYQPQHF. The chain links TRBV21-1 to TRBJ1-5; whether TRBD1, the table's D call, matches the DNA was not checked. TRBV21-1 is described as a pseudogene. This CDR3 is built from 16 residues.

The chain carries TRBV28 and TRBJ1-1; D is uncertain. Germline lookup yields CDR1 MDHEN and CDR2 SYDVKM. The CDR3 extends over 15 amino acids. V was pared by 5 bases and J by 1 base, with 14 bases between. The CDR3 reads CASSAPLGRNTEAFF. Here the CDR3 DNA reads TGTGCCAGCAGTGCACCCCTCGGGAGGAACACTGAAGCTTTCTTT.